This TCR beta chain was profiled in a study of cytomegalovirus exposure and HLA in healthy donors. It was with 60 Vbeta and 13 Jbeta primers that the PCR ran. Generated by immunoSEQ multiplex PCR, the TCRdb table keeps only in-frame clones and is missing some. The table has about 94,000 clones, around 70% seen once; the top ten hold 20% to 25%. Germline values: CDR1 SGHRS, CDR2 YFSETQ. After removal of 4 bases from V and 7 bases from J, the junction contained 16 bases not matched to a gene. The CDR3 spans 16 residues. The rearrangement joins TRBV5-1 to TRBJ2-7; 8 bases line up with TRBD1. Sequences were obtained from PBMCs. The sequence came from a man aged 25-45 years in good health and CMV-seropositive. CDR3 region: CASSLQGEHTREEQYF. Written as DNA, the CDR3 is TGCGCCAGCAGCCTACAGGGGGAACACACCCGGGAGGAGCAGTACTTC.